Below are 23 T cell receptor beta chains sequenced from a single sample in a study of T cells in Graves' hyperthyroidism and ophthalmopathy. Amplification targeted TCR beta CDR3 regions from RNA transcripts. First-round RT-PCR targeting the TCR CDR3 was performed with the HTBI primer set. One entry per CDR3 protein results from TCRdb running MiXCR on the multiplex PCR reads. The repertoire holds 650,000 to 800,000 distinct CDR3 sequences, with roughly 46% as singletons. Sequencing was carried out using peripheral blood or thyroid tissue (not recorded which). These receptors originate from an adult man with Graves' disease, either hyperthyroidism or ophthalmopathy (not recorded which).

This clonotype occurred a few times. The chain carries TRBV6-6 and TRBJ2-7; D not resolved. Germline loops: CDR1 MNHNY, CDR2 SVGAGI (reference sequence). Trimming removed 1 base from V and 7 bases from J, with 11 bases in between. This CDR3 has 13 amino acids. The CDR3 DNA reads TGTGCCAGCAGTTACTTACCCGAAGGGGAGCAGTACTTC. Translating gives CASSYLPEGEQYF.

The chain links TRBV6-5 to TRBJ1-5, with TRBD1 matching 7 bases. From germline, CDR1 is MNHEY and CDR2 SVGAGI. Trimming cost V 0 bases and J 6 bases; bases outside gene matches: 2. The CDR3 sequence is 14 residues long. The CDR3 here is CASSYSDRAQPQHF. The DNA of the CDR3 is TGTGCCAGCAGTTACTCCGACAGGGCTCAGCCCCAGCATTTT.

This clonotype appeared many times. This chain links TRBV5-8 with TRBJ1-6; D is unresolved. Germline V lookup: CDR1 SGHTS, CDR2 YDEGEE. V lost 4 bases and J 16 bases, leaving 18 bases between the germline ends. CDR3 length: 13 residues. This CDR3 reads CASSQVGSTLLHF. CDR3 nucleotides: TGTGCCAGCAGCCAGGTGGGGTCAACATTACTCCACTTT.

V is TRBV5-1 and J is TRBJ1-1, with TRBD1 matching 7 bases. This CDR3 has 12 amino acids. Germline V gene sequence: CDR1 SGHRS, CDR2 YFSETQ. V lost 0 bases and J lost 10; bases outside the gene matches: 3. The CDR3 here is CASSLVGGPAFF. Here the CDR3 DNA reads TGCGCCAGCAGCTTGGTAGGGGGCCCAGCTTTCTTT.

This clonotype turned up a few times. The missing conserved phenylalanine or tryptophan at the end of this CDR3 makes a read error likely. CDR3: CASSSSSYNSPLHL. CDR3 in DNA: TGTGCCAGCAGCTCGAGCTCCTATAATTCACCCCTCCACCTT. V usage is TRBV9 and J usage is TRBJ1-6, with no clear D. There are 14 residues in the CDR3. The germline V gene encodes CDR1 SGDLS and CDR2 YYNGEE. Trimming took off 4 bases at V and 0 bases at J, with 5 bases between the two ends.

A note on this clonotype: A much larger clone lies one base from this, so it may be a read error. CDR3 residues: CSAEDEWDYGYTF. The CDR3 DNA follows: TGCAGCGCTGAAGATGAGTGGGACTATGGCTACACCTTC. This chain joins TRBV29-1 and TRBJ1-2; D unresolved. The CDR3 is made up of 13 amino acids. Per the germline V gene, CDR1 is SQVTM and CDR2 is ANQGSEA.

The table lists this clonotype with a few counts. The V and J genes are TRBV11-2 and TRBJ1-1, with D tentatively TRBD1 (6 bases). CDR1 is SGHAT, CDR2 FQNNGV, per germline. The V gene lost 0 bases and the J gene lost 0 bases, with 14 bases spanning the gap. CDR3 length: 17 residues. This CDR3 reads CASSLDRFDRMNTEAFF. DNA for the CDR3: TGTGCCAGCAGCTTAGATCGGTTCGACAGGATGAACACTGAAGCTTTCTTT.

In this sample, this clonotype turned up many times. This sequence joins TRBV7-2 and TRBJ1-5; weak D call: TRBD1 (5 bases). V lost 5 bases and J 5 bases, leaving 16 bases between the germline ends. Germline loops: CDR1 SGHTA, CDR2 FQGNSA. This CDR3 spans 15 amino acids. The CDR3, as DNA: TGTGCCAGCAGCCTTGCTGGAAGGGGCCATCAGCCCCAGCATTTT. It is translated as CASSLAGRGHQPQHF. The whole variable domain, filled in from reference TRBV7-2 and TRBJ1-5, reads GAGVSQSPSNKVTEKGKDVELRCDPISGHTALYWYRQSLGQGLEFLIYFQGNSAPDKSGLPSDRFSAERTGGSVSTLTIQRTQQEDSAVYLCASSLAGRGHQPQHFGDGTRLSIL.

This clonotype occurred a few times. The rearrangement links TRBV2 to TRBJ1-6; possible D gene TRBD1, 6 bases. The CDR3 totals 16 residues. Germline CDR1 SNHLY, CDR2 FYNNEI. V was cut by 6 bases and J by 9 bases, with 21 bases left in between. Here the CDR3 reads CASRQPGQGRTSPLHF. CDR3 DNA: TGTGCCAGCAGACAACCGGGACAAGGAAGGACTTCACCCCTCCACTTT.

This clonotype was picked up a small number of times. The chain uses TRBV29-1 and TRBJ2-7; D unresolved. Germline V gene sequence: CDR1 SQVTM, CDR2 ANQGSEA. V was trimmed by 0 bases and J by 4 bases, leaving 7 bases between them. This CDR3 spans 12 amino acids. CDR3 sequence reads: CSVEDLVYEQYF. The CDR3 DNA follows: TGCAGCGTTGAAGATCTCGTGTACGAGCAGTACTTC.

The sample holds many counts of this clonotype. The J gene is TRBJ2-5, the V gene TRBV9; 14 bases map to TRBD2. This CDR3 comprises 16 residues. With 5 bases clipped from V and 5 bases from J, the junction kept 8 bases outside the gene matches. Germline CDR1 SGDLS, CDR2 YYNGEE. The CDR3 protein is CASSLGTSGSGETQYF. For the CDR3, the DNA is TGTGCCAGCAGTCTCGGGACTAGCGGGAGCGGTGAGACCCAGTACTTC. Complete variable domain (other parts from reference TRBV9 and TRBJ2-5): DSGVTQTPKHLITATGQRVTLRCSPRSGDLSVYWYQQSLDQGLQFLIQYYNGEERAKGNILERFSAQQFPDLHSELNLSSLELGDSALYFCASSLGTSGSGETQYFGPGTRLLVL.

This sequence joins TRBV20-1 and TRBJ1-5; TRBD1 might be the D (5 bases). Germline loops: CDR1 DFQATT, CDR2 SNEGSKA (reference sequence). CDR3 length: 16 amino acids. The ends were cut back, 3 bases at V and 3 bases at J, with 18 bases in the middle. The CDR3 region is CSARGSRDHNNQPQHF. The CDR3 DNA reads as TGCAGTGCTAGGGGGAGTAGGGACCACAACAATCAGCCCCAGCATTTT.

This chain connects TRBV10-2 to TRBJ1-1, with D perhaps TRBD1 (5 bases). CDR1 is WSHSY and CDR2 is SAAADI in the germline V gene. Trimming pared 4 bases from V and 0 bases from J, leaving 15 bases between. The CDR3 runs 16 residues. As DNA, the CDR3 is TGCGCCAGCAGTGGGACCCCAGACAGAGTGAACACTGAAGCTTTCTTT. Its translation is CASSGTPDRVNTEAFF.

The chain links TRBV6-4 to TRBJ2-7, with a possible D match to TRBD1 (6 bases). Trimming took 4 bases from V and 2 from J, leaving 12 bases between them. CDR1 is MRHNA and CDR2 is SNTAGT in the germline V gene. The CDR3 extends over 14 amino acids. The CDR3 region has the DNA TGTGCCAGCAGTGCCTCCGGGACAACCTACGAGCAGTACTTC. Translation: CASSASGTTYEQYF.

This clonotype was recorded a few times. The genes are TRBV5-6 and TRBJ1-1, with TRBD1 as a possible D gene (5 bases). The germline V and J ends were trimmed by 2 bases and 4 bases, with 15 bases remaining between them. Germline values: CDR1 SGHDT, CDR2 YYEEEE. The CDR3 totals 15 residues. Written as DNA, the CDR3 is TGTGCCAGCAGCTTCCGAGGAACGGGGCTCACTGAAGCTTTCTTT. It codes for CASSFRGTGLTEAFF.

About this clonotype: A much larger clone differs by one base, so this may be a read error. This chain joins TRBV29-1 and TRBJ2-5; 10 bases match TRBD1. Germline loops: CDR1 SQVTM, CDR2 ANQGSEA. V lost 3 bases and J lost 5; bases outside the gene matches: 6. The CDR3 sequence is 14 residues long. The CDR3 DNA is TGCAGCGTTGACGAGACAGGGGGCGCCGAGACCCAGTACTTC. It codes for CSVDETGGAETQYF.

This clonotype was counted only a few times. CDR3 DNA sequence: TGTGCCAGCAAGGACAGGGTCGGTGGCTACACCTTC. Translated, it gives CASKDRVGGYTF. The chain employs TRBV24-1 and TRBJ1-2, with 8 bases lining up with TRBD1. Germline V gives CDR1 KGHDR, CDR2 SFDVKD. The CDR3 extends over 12 amino acids. Unmatched junction bases numbered 8, after V lost 11 bases and J lost 7 bases.

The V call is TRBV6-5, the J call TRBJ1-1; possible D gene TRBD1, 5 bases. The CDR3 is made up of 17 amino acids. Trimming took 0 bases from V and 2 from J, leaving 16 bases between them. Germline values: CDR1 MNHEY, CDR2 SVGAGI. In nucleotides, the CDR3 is TGTGCCAGCAGTTACTCGAAGCAGGGAATTAGAAACACTGAAGCTTTCTTT. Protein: CASSYSKQGIRNTEAFF.

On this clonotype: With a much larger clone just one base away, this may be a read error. The CDR3 DNA reads TGTGCCATCAGTTTTGAGGGTGGGAACACTGAAGCTTTCTTT. It specifies CAISFEGGNTEAFF. V gene TRBV10-3 combines with J gene TRBJ1-1; D is uncertain. The V end lost 5 bases, the J end lost 1 base, and 11 bases lay between the germline ends. There are 14 residues in the CDR3. Per the germline V gene, CDR1 is ENHRY and CDR2 is SYGVKD.

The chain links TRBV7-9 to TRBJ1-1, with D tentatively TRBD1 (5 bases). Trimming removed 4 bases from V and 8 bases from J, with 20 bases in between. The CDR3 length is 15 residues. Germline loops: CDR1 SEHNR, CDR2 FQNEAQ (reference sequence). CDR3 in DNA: TGTGCCAGCAGCTCGGCGGGGACCTGGAACTCCGAAGCTTTCTTT. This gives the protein CASSSAGTWNSEAFF.

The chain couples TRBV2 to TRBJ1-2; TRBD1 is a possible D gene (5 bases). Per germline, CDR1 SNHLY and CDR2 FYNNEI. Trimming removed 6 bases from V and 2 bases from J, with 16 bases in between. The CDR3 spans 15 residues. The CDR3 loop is CASSLANRPNYGYTF. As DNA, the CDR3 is TGTGCCAGCAGCTTGGCCAACAGGCCCAACTATGGCTACACCTTC.

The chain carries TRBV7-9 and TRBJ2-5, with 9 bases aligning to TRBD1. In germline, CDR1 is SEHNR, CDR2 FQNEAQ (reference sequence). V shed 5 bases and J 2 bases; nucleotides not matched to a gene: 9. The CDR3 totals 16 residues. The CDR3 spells CASSAYRGRIQETQYF. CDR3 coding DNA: TGTGCCAGCAGCGCATACAGGGGGCGCATTCAAGAGACCCAGTACTTC.

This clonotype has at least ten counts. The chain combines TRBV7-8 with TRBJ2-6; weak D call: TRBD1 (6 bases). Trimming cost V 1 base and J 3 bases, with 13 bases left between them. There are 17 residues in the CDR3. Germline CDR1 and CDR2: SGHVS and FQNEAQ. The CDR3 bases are TGTGCCAGCAGCTTAGTACCCAGGGGCGGTGGGGCCAACGTCCTGACTTTC. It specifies CASSLVPRGGGANVLTF.